One and the same sample provided the 32 T cell receptor beta chains below, sequenced in a study of blood T cell repertoires in COVID-19. TCRdb's table, derived via immunoSEQ multiplex PCR, lists solely in-frame clones and lacks some. Among roughly 50,000 clones listed, 80% to 85% were seen once. The sequenced sample consisted of peripheral blood. These receptors were obtained from a woman aged 55 to 70 with acute or convalescent COVID-19.

The chain has TRBV27 and TRBJ2-7, with TRBD1 identical over 7 bases. V lost 5 bases and J lost 5; bases outside the gene matches: 18. Germline V lookup: CDR1 MNHEY, CDR2 SMNVEV (reference sequence). The length of the CDR3 is 17 residues. CDR3 in DNA: TGTGCCAGCAGTAGAGTCCTCCGACAGGGCAAGGGACACGAGCAGTACTTC. It yields the protein CASSRVLRQGKGHEQYF.

The chain combines TRBV7-2 with TRBJ2-3; D is possibly TRBD1 (5 bases). The CDR3 consists of 15 residues. Germline values: CDR1 SGHTA, CDR2 FQGNSA. Trimming cost V 1 base and J 0 bases, with 8 bases left between them. The CDR3 here is CASSLEGYSTDTQYF. DNA of the CDR3: TGTGCCAGCAGCTTAGAGGGGTACAGCACAGATACGCAGTATTTT.

This clone was found once. This chain connects TRBV28 to TRBJ2-2, with 9 bases identical to TRBD1. Germline CDR1 reads MDHEN; CDR2 reads SYDVKM. V lost 2 bases and J lost 4; bases outside the gene matches: 5. The CDR3 loop spans 16 amino acids. The CDR3 sequence: CASSLGGTGSTGELFF. The CDR3 nucleotides are TGTGCCAGCAGTTTAGGCGGGACAGGGAGCACCGGGGAGCTGTTTTTT.

The V gene is TRBV11-2, the J gene TRBJ1-1, with D unclear. The CDR3 length is 13 residues. The germline V gene has CDR1 SGHAT and CDR2 FQNNGV. V was shortened by 8 bases and J by 0 bases, with 10 bases between the two germline ends. CDR3 sequence: CASARGMNTEAFF. The CDR3 bases are TGTGCCAGCGCTCGGGGAATGAACACTGAAGCTTTCTTT.

The rearrangement links TRBV19 to TRBJ1-1; 10 nucleotides line up with TRBD1. V dropped 5 bases and J dropped 8; count of bases not matched to a gene: 11. CDR1 LNHDA and CDR2 SQIVND come from the germline V gene (reference sequence). The CDR3 contains 15 residues. The CDR3 region is CASSVYPGQGSEAFF. Here the CDR3 DNA reads TGTGCCAGTAGTGTCTACCCGGGACAGGGGTCCGAAGCTTTCTTT.

The chain is built from TRBV28 and TRBJ1-2, with D perhaps TRBD1 (6 bases). V was cut by 6 bases and J by 6 bases, with 17 bases left in between. There are 14 residues in the CDR3. From germline, CDR1 is MDHEN and CDR2 SYDVKM. DNA for the CDR3: TGTGCCAGCAGCGTGGGGGGGGCGCAGGATGGCTACACCTTC. Translation: CASSVGGAQDGYTF.

The V and J genes are TRBV19 and TRBJ2-1; TRBD1 is a possible D gene (6 bases). The CDR3 covers 14 residues. Germline values: CDR1 LNHDA, CDR2 SQIVND (reference sequence). Trimming pared 2 bases from V and 4 bases from J, leaving 9 bases between. CDR3 nucleotide sequence: TGTGCCAGTAGTATACGTGGACAGTACAATGAGCAGTTCTTC. This sequence encodes CASSIRGQYNEQFF.

This clone is a singleton in its sample. The chain carries TRBV29-1 and TRBJ2-1; TRBD2 aligns across 10 bases. Germline V lookup: CDR1 SQVTM, CDR2 ANQGSEA. V was clipped by 6 bases and J by 6 bases; unmatched bases: 8. The CDR3 loop spans 14 amino acids. The CDR3 nucleotides are TGCAGCGTACTTCTAGCGGGAGTAGTCAATGAGCAGTTCTTC. Translating gives CSVLLAGVVNEQFF.

The chain couples TRBV15 to TRBJ2-5; D gene ambiguous. V was clipped by 0 bases and J by 3 bases, with 11 bases between them. CDR3 size: 15 residues. Germline V gene sequence: CDR1 LNHNV, CDR2 YYDKDF (reference sequence). The CDR3 here is CATSRDLNPEETQYF. CDR3 bases: TGTGCCACCAGCAGAGATCTTAACCCGGAAGAGACCCAGTACTTC.

This clone was observed a single time. Written as DNA, the CDR3 is TGCGCCAGCAGCTACGGACAGGGCGCCTACGAGCAGTACTTC. Translated, it gives CASSYGQGAYEQYF. V is TRBV5-1 and J is TRBJ2-7; TRBD1 aligns across 8 bases. Trimming took 3 bases from V and 2 from J; bases not matched to a gene: 4. Germline-derived CDR1 and CDR2 are SGHRS and YFSETQ. The CDR3 has 14 residues.

This rearrangement joins TRBV7-2 to TRBJ1-6; tentative D call: TRBD1 (6 bases). Germline V gene sequence: CDR1 SGHTA, CDR2 FQGNSA. V lost 3 bases, J lost 6 bases, and 9 bases lay in between. CDR3 length: 14 amino acids. CDR3 sequence reads: CASSFTGPNSPLHF. The CDR3 nucleotides are TGTGCCAGCAGCTTCACAGGGCCTAATTCACCCCTCCACTTT.

The chain has TRBV30 and TRBJ1-1; 8 nucleotides match TRBD1. Per germline, CDR1 GTSNPN and CDR2 SVGIG (reference sequence). J was trimmed by 10 bases and V by 3 bases; bases with no gene match: 10. This CDR3 has 13 residues. CDR3 nucleotide sequence: TGTGCCTGGAGGCACACAGGGGGTGGGGGAGCTTTCTTT. Its protein is CAWRHTGGGGAFF. Using reference TRBV30 and TRBJ1-1 for the parts outside the CDR3, the full variable domain is SQTIHQWPATLVQPVGSPLSLECTVEGTSNPNLYWYRQAAGRGLQLLFYSVGIGQISSEVPQNLSASRPQDRQFILSSKKLLLSDSGFYLCAWRHTGGGGAFFGQGTRLTVV.

J is TRBJ1-4 and V is TRBV10-3; 7 bases are a match to TRBD1. This CDR3 comprises 13 residues. CDR1 ENHRY and CDR2 SYGVKD come from the germline V gene. The J segment lost 5 bases and the V segment lost 6 bases, leaving 3 bases of the junction unmatched. CDR3 sequence (DNA): TGTGCCATCAGGGGACAGAGGAATGAAAAACTGTTTTTT. It yields the protein CAIRGQRNEKLFF.

This clone showed up just once. This CDR3 reads CASSDPASAYEQYF. The CDR3, as DNA: TGCGCCAGCAGCGATCCCGCTTCGGCCTACGAGCAGTACTTC. J is TRBJ2-7 and V is TRBV5-1, with D uncertain. Trimming took 4 bases from V and 2 from J, leaving 13 bases between them. Germline values: CDR1 SGHRS, CDR2 YFSETQ. CDR3 size: 14 residues.

The rearrangement links TRBV12-5 to TRBJ2-3, with 9 bases identical to TRBD2. This CDR3 has 14 residues. V was pared by 5 bases and J by 7 bases, with 7 bases of the junction left unmatched. Germline-derived CDR1 and CDR2 are LGHNT and FRNRAP. In DNA form, the CDR3 reads TGTGCTAGTGGTAAGCGGGAGGCAGGGAATACGCAGTATTTT. Protein product: CASGKREAGNTQYF.

The gene calls are TRBV19 and TRBJ1-2, with TRBD1 identical over 8 bases. Germline V gene lookup returns CDR1 LNHDA and CDR2 SQIVND (reference sequence). This CDR3 is built from 14 residues. V trimming: 5 bases; J trimming: 5 bases; junction bases outside the gene matches: 7. This CDR3 is CASSYGTGKYGYTF. The CDR3 DNA sequence: TGTGCCAGTAGTTACGGGACAGGAAAGTATGGCTACACCTTC.

The chain couples TRBV29-1 to TRBJ2-3; 11 nucleotides align to TRBD2. The V segment lost 7 bases and the J segment 4 bases; nucleotides outside the gene matches: 16. The CDR3 covers 17 residues. From germline, CDR1 is SQVTM and CDR2 ANQGSEA. The CDR3 sequence is CSGQGLAENGISDTQYF. In DNA, the CDR3 is TGCAGCGGGCAGGGACTAGCGGAGAATGGGATTTCAGATACGCAGTATTTT.

The rearrangement joins TRBV4-1 to TRBJ2-2, with TRBD2 matching over 12 bases. The CDR3 spans 15 residues. Germline assignment: CDR1 MGHRA and CDR2 YSYEKL. J gave up 5 bases and V 4 bases, and 2 bases lay outside the gene matches. CDR3 in DNA: TGCGCCAGCAGCCCCGGGACTAGCGGGACCGGGGAGCTGTTTTTT. This sequence encodes CASSPGTSGTGELFF.

This chain links TRBV28 with TRBJ2-2, with 8 bases matching TRBD2. Germline CDR1 reads MDHEN; CDR2 reads SYDVKM. The CDR3 covers 17 residues. Trimming removed 2 bases from V and 2 bases from J; junction bases left unmatched: 7. The DNA of the CDR3 is TGTGCCAGCAGTTTACTAGCGGGCGTAATCAACACCGGGGAGCTGTTTTTT. Translating it yields CASSLLAGVINTGELFF.

The rearrangement joins TRBV28 to TRBJ1-1, with 9 bases matching TRBD1. J gave up 6 bases and V 7 bases, and 6 bases lay outside the gene matches. This CDR3 contains 13 residues. Germline assignment: CDR1 MDHEN and CDR2 SYDVKM. Written as DNA, the CDR3 is TGTGCCAGCATTGTACAGGGGGCATCTGAAGCTTTCTTT. Residues: CASIVQGASEAFF.

The chain combines TRBV6-5 with TRBJ2-7, with D perhaps TRBD2 (6 bases). Germline values: CDR1 MNHEY, CDR2 SVGAGI. The V end was cut by 7 bases, the J end by 3 bases, with 13 bases between. This CDR3 is built from 13 residues. In DNA, the CDR3 is TGTGCCAGCATCCCCCCCGGGGGCTACGAGCAGTACTTC. Its translation is CASIPPGGYEQYF.

This chain connects TRBV28 to TRBJ2-3, with 9 bases identical to TRBD1. The V segment lost 7 bases and the J segment 5 bases; nucleotides outside the gene matches: 19. The germline gives CDR1 MDHEN, CDR2 SYDVKM. CDR3 size: 18 residues. Here the CDR3 DNA reads TGTGCCAGCAAGGGAAGTCCCGGGACAGGGTATTACGGAGATACGCAGTATTTT. Protein product: CASKGSPGTGYYGDTQYF.

This clone was counted only a few times. V gene TRBV5-6 combines with J gene TRBJ1-1, with a tentative D call TRBD1 (5 bases). V lost 6 bases and J 1 base, leaving 13 bases between the germline ends. Germline-derived CDR1 and CDR2 are SGHDT and YYEEEE. The CDR3 length is 14 residues. Here the CDR3 DNA reads TGTGCCAGCAACTGGGGGGATACGAACACTGAAGCTTTCTTT. This gives the protein CASNWGDTNTEAFF.

The rearrangement uses TRBV9 and TRBJ1-4, with 8 bases identical to TRBD1. Germline V gene lookup returns CDR1 SGDLS and CDR2 YYNGEE. With V trimmed by 1 base and J by 6 bases, 5 bases remained unmatched. The CDR3 contains 15 residues. Here the CDR3 reads CASSVSGTGHEKLFF. CDR3 sequence (DNA): TGTGCCAGCAGCGTATCCGGGACAGGTCATGAAAAACTGTTTTTT.

Here the CDR3 DNA reads TGTGCCAGTAGTACGCGGCAGGGGGGTTCACCCCTCCACTTT. It specifies CASSTRQGGSPLHF. The chain couples TRBV19 to TRBJ1-6, with 7 bases that match TRBD1. The CDR3 contains 14 residues. Looked up from germline, CDR1 is LNHDA and CDR2 is SQIVND (reference sequence). Trimming at V came to 4 bases and at J to 9 bases, leaving 6 bases not matched to a gene.

The chain links TRBV9 to TRBJ1-2; D remains ambiguous. This CDR3 has 13 residues. Deletions cut 1 base from V and 3 bases from J, with 7 bases between. Germline V gene lookup returns CDR1 SGDLS and CDR2 YYNGEE. The CDR3 sequence: CASSVLLDYGYTF. Here the CDR3 DNA reads TGTGCCAGCAGCGTACTACTGGACTATGGCTACACCTTC.

The chain recombines TRBV7-2 with TRBJ2-3; 8 nucleotides line up with TRBD1. This CDR3 contains 15 residues. Germline trimming cut 0 bases from V and 4 bases from J; bases unmatched to any gene: 3. Germline V CDR1 and CDR2: SGHTA, FQGNSA. The CDR3 loop is CASSLARGRADTQYF. CDR3 bases: TGTGCCAGCAGCTTAGCCAGGGGGCGGGCAGATACGCAGTATTTT.

The J gene is TRBJ2-2, the V gene TRBV10-3; TRBD2 agrees at 7 bases. This CDR3 comprises 14 residues. The V gene end was trimmed by 6 bases and the J gene end by 1 base; junction bases not matched to a gene: 2. CDR1 is ENHRY, CDR2 SYGVKD, per germline. DNA for the CDR3: TGTGCCATCAGGCCTAGCGGGAACACCGGGGAGCTGTTTTTT. It specifies CAIRPSGNTGELFF.

The rearrangement links TRBV18 to TRBJ1-1; D remains ambiguous. CDR3 length: 13 residues. Germline-derived CDR1 and CDR2 are KGHSH and LQKENI. Trimming stripped 5 bases from V and 7 bases from J, with 14 bases between. DNA of the CDR3: TGTGCCAGCTCAAAGGAGTTGGTCTATGAAGCTTTCTTT. This encodes CASSKELVYEAFF. Supplemented by reference TRBV18 and TRBJ1-1, the full variable domain reads NAGVMQNPRHLVRRRGQEARLRCSPMKGHSHVYWYRQLPEEGLKFMVYLQKENIIDESGMPKERFSAEFPKEGPSILRIQQVVRGDSAAYFCASSKELVYEAFFGQGTRLTVV.

The V call is TRBV29-1, the J call TRBJ1-2, with 7 bases fitting TRBD1. This CDR3 is built from 12 residues. The V gene end was trimmed by 7 bases and the J gene end by 4 bases; junction bases not matched to a gene: 6. Germline CDR1 reads SQVTM; CDR2 reads ANQGSEA. DNA for the CDR3: TGCAGCGGACGGGACAGCTTCTATGGCTACACCTTC. Translated, it gives CSGRDSFYGYTF.

The genes are TRBV5-5 and TRBJ1-1, with 7 positions matching TRBD1. The ends lost 0 bases at V and 10 bases at J; junction bases unmatched: 12. Germline V gives CDR1 SGHKS, CDR2 YYEKEE (reference sequence). The CDR3 loop spans 15 amino acids. The CDR3 coding sequence is TGTGCCAGCAGCTTGGACGCAGGCAGGGGGTTTGTAGCTTTCTTT. It specifies CASSLDAGRGFVAFF.

This clone was seen only a few times. The rearrangement uses TRBV7-3 and TRBJ1-1; 8 bases fit TRBD1. Germline values: CDR1 SGHTA, CDR2 FQGTGA. The ends lost 5 bases at V and 0 bases at J; junction bases unmatched: 11. This CDR3 has 17 residues. CDR3 protein: CASSNEVAGGMNTEAFF. The CDR3 bases are TGTGCCAGCAGCAATGAGGTGGCAGGGGGCATGAACACTGAAGCTTTCTTT. The full variable domain, its missing parts supplied by reference TRBV7-3 and TRBJ1-1, is GAGVSQTPSNKVTEKGKYVELRCDPISGHTALYWYRQSLGQGPEFLIYFQGTGAADDSGLPNDRFFAVRPEGSVSTLKIQRTERGDSAVYLCASSNEVAGGMNTEAFFGQGTRLTVV.